Following are 28 T cell receptor beta chains from one sample sequenced in a study of shared clonotypes between healthy human individuals. This table comes from immunoSEQ multiplex PCR, and its TCRdb copy is limited to in-frame clones, with some not included. The sample contains fewer than 700,000 clones, roughly 79% of which appear only once. Sequencing was performed on PBMCs. The source is a woman between 35 and 50 years old in good health. Some clones in this sample may be carry-over from other donors' samples.

The rearrangement uses TRBV28 and TRBJ2-5; 8 bases align to TRBD2. The CDR3 covers 15 residues. With V trimmed by 3 bases and J by 0 bases, 3 bases remained unmatched. Germline V gene data show CDR1 as MDHEN and CDR2 as SYDVKM. The CDR3 here is CASSFPSGYQETQYF. In DNA form, the CDR3 reads TGTGCCAGCAGTTTCCCTAGCGGGTACCAAGAGACCCAGTACTTC.

This clone was recorded many times. The chain joins TRBV5-6 to TRBJ2-7; 8 bases agree with TRBD2. Germline V CDR1 and CDR2: SGHDT, YYEEEE. This CDR3 is built from 16 residues. Trimming at V came to 1 base and at J to 4 bases, leaving 10 bases not matched to a gene. The CDR3 is CASSLYMTGGRYEQYF. The DNA of the CDR3 is TGTGCCAGCAGCTTGTACATGACGGGAGGGCGTTACGAGCAGTACTTC.

Of note for this clone: Other DNA sequences in this sample translate to the same CDR3. CDR3 coding DNA: TGTGCCAGCAGTGATCGAACAGCCAATCAGCCCCAGCATTTT. Translated, it gives CASSDRTANQPQHF. The chain joins TRBV2 to TRBJ1-5; D is uncertain. The CDR3 covers 14 residues. Looked up from germline, CDR1 is SNHLY and CDR2 is FYNNEI. V was trimmed by 3 bases and J by 3 bases, leaving 9 bases between them. Supplemented by reference TRBV2 and TRBJ1-5, the full variable domain reads EPEVTQTPSHQVTQMGQEVILRCVPISNHLYFYWYRQILGQKVEFLVSFYNNEISEKSEIFDDQFSVERPDGSNFTLKIRSTKLEDSAMYFCASSDRTANQPQHFGDGTRLSIL.

The chain couples TRBV30 to TRBJ1-2, with a tentative D call TRBD1 (5 bases). Trimming took off 1 base at V and 0 bases at J, with 12 bases between the two ends. CDR3 size: 15 residues. The germline CDR1 and CDR2 sequences are GTSNPN and SVGIG (reference sequence). CDR3 sequence: CAWSGGIEANYGYTF. CDR3 bases: TGTGCCTGGAGTGGGGGGATAGAGGCTAACTATGGCTACACCTTC.

This clone was seen only once. A far larger clone is off by one base, so a read error is likely. This is likely a read error, given that the CDR3 carries no conserved phenylalanine or tryptophan at its end. The rearrangement links TRBV25-1 to TRBJ1-1, with D maybe TRBD1 (6 bases). The V end lost 5 bases, the J end lost 1 base, and 8 bases lay between the germline ends. Germline CDR1 and CDR2: MGHDK and SYGVNS. CDR3 length: 13 amino acids. CDR3 bases: TGTGCCAGCAGTCCCAGGGGGAACACTGAAGCTTTCCTT. Its translation is CASSPRGNTEAFL.

The chain carries TRBV9 and TRBJ1-4; a weak D match, TRBD1 (5 bases). Trimming removed 3 bases from V and 4 bases from J, with 13 bases in between. Germline CDR1 and CDR2: SGDLS and YYNGEE. CDR3 size: 15 residues. The CDR3 here is CASSAGGGLNEKLFF. The CDR3 region has the DNA TGTGCCAGCAGCGCCGGGGGAGGACTTAATGAAAAACTGTTTTTT.

The chain links TRBV15 to TRBJ1-4; 7 positions agree with TRBD1. CDR1 is LNHNV and CDR2 is YYDKDF in the germline V gene (reference sequence). Trimming took 8 bases from V and 0 from J; bases not matched to a gene: 6. This CDR3 has 15 amino acids. In DNA, the CDR3 is TGTGCCACCGGACAGGACCCTTCAACTAATGAAAAACTGTTTTTT. Residues: CATGQDPSTNEKLFF.

This sequence joins TRBV14 and TRBJ1-4; D unclear. V lost 0 bases and J lost 8, with 13 bases in between. This CDR3 contains 15 residues. Germline assignment: CDR1 SGHDN and CDR2 FVKESK. The DNA of the CDR3 is TGTGCCAGCAGCCAAGAACTATCACATGGGGAAAAACTGTTTTTT. Encoded protein: CASSQELSHGEKLFF.

This chain joins TRBV28 and TRBJ2-7; D unresolved. Germline CDR1 reads MDHEN; CDR2 reads SYDVKM. The CDR3 extends over 14 amino acids. The germline V and J ends were trimmed by 3 bases and 1 base, with 10 bases remaining between them. CDR3 loop: CASSFTSRSYEQYF. The CDR3 DNA reads TGTGCCAGCAGTTTCACAAGTAGGTCCTACGAGCAGTACTTC.

This clone was observed once. The chain combines TRBV9 with TRBJ1-2, with a tentative D call TRBD1 (5 bases). The CDR3 contains 13 residues. V lost 3 bases and J 7 bases, leaving 13 bases between the germline ends. Germline CDR1 SGDLS, CDR2 YYNGEE. The chain's CDR3 is CASSAGGGVGYTF. CDR3 in DNA: TGTGCCAGCAGCGCCGGGGGAGGGGTTGGCTACACCTTC.

The chain links TRBV18 to TRBJ1-1, with D hard to call. The CDR3 is 15 residues long. V lost 0 bases to trimming and J lost 4 bases, with 12 bases between them. CDR1 KGHSH and CDR2 LQKENI come from the germline V gene. CDR3 sequence (DNA): TGTGCCAGCTCACCACCGAACATGGGGAGCACTGAAGCTTTCTTT. Protein product: CASSPPNMGSTEAFF. Full variable domain (outside the CDR3, taken from reference TRBV18 and TRBJ1-1): NAGVMQNPRHLVRRRGQEARLRCSPMKGHSHVYWYRQLPEEGLKFMVYLQKENIIDESGMPKERFSAEFPKEGPSILRIQQVVRGDSAAYFCASSPPNMGSTEAFFGQGTRLTVV.

The chain employs TRBV5-4 and TRBJ2-2, with 9 bases that match TRBD1. This CDR3 region has 16 residues. Germline CDR1 SGHNT, CDR2 YYREEE (reference sequence). With V trimmed by 4 bases and J by 6 bases, 10 bases remained unmatched. CDR3 region: CASSHGQGSLAGELFF. The CDR3 region has the DNA TGTGCCAGCAGCCACGGACAGGGGAGTTTGGCCGGGGAGCTGTTTTTT. The whole variable domain, remainder taken from reference TRBV5-4 and TRBJ2-2, is ETGVTQSPTHLIKTRGQQVTLRCSSQSGHNTVSWYQQALGQGPQFIFQYYREEENGRGNFPPRFSGLQFPNYSSELNVNALELDDSALYLCASSHGQGSLAGELFFGEGSRLTVL.

V gene TRBV7-3 combines with J gene TRBJ2-6, with 9 bases fitting TRBD1. Per the germline V gene, CDR1 is SGHTA and CDR2 is FQGTGA. The trim removed 5 bases at V and 4 bases at J, leaving 6 bases unmatched. This CDR3 comprises 16 residues. CDR3 bases: TGTGCCAGCAGCCCAATACAGGGGGCCGGGGCCAACGTCCTGACTTTC. Protein sequence: CASSPIQGAGANVLTF.

Note on this clone: This sequence is one base from a far larger clone and is likely a read error. V usage is TRBV30 and J usage is TRBJ1-4; D perhaps matches TRBD1 (5 bases). The CDR3 loop spans 14 amino acids. Germline loops: CDR1 GTSNPN, CDR2 SVGIG (reference sequence). The CDR3: CAWNPGLGNEKLLF. The DNA of the CDR3 is TGTGCCTGGAATCCAGGGTTGGGTAATGAAAAACTGCTTTTT.

The chain carries TRBV4-2 and TRBJ2-7; the D gene is possibly TRBD2 (5 bases). V lost 4 bases and J 3 bases, leaving 16 bases between the germline ends. Germline V gene lookup returns CDR1 LGHNA and CDR2 YNFKEQ. The CDR3 runs to 15 residues. The CDR3: CASSLTGPGSYEQYF. The CDR3 DNA is TGTGCCAGCAGCCTGACGGGTCCGGGGAGCTACGAGCAGTACTTC.

This clone was picked up one time. V is TRBV10-1 and J is TRBJ2-1; D not certain. Trimming took 1 base from V and 1 from J, leaving 5 bases between them. The germline V gene has CDR1 WNHNN and CDR2 SYGVQD (reference sequence). The CDR3 contains 14 residues. The DNA of the CDR3 is TGCGCCAGCAGTGAGTTGGGGTCCTACAATGAGCAGTTCTTC. It yields the protein CASSELGSYNEQFF.

Comments on this clone: Other DNA sequences of this sample code for an identical CDR3. The rearrangement joins TRBV7-3 to TRBJ2-3, with 11 positions matching TRBD2. Germline-derived CDR1 and CDR2 are SGHTA and FQGTGA. Trimming at V came to 5 bases and at J to 2 bases, leaving 3 bases not matched to a gene. The length of the CDR3 is 15 residues. Written as DNA, the CDR3 is TGTGCCAGCAGCCCGGGACTAGCGGACACAGATACGCAGTATTTT. Encoded protein: CASSPGLADTDTQYF.

The CDR3 loop reads CASSRQLDYGYTF. DNA for the CDR3: TGCGCCAGCAGCCGACAGTTAGACTATGGCTACACCTTC. The chain combines TRBV5-1 with TRBJ1-2, with D tentatively TRBD1 (5 bases). CDR3 length equals 13 residues. In germline, CDR1 is SGHRS, CDR2 YFSETQ. Trimming took off 4 bases at V and 3 bases at J, with 10 bases between the two ends.

This clone was recorded a few times. The rearrangement joins TRBV4-3 to TRBJ2-4; D gene ambiguous. Germline lookup yields CDR1 LGHNA and CDR2 YSLEER. This CDR3 has 15 amino acids. V was trimmed by 0 bases and J by 0 bases, leaving 6 bases between them. CDR3 sequence: CASSQDTVAKNIQYF. Written as DNA, the CDR3 is TGCGCCAGCAGCCAAGACACCGTAGCCAAAAACATTCAGTACTTC.

This clone was seen a handful of times. The CDR3 DNA sequence: TGTGCCAGCAGCCAAGATTCCCCTCCACAGGGGGCCCACGAGCAGTACTTC. The encoded protein is CASSQDSPPQGAHEQYF. The chain links TRBV14 to TRBJ2-7; TRBD1 aligns across 9 bases. Germline V CDR1 and CDR2: SGHDN, FVKESK. Unmatched junction bases numbered 11, after V lost 0 bases and J lost 5 bases. The CDR3 consists of 17 residues.

The chain carries TRBV7-9 and TRBJ2-3; tentatively, D is TRBD2 (6 bases). CDR1 and CDR2 (germline): SEHNR, FQNEAQ (reference sequence). There are 15 residues in the CDR3. V was cut by 5 bases and J by 2 bases, with 14 bases left in between. In DNA, the CDR3 is TGTGCCAGCAGCCGCAGACTAGAGCCCACAGATACGCAGTATTTT. Encoded protein: CASSRRLEPTDTQYF.

The chain carries TRBV7-6 and TRBJ1-4, with D uncertain. This CDR3 is 13 amino acids long. The V and J ends lost 1 base and 7 bases respectively, with 7 bases between them. Germline V gene sequence: CDR1 SGHVS, CDR2 FNYEAQ. CDR3 coding DNA: TGTGCCAGCAGCTTAGGGACGAGTGAAAAACTGTTTTTT. Protein: CASSLGTSEKLFF.

The chain combines TRBV15 with TRBJ2-1, with D maybe TRBD2 (6 bases). V lost 0 bases and J 4 bases, leaving 10 bases between the germline ends. This CDR3 comprises 15 residues. In germline, CDR1 is LNHNV, CDR2 YYDKDF (reference sequence). The CDR3: CATSRDRAGYNEQFF. DNA for the CDR3: TGTGCCACCAGCAGAGATCGGGCGGGGTACAATGAGCAGTTCTTC.

Comment on this clone: One base separates it from a far larger clone, so it is likely a read error. J is TRBJ1-5 and V is TRBV6-5, with D hard to call. With 4 bases removed from V and 4 bases from J, the gap between germline ends came to 8 bases. Germline CDR1 reads MNHEY; CDR2 reads SVGAGI. The CDR3 spans 13 residues. CDR3 region: CASSWEANQPQHF. CDR3 nucleotide sequence: TGTGCCAGCAGTTGGGAGGCTAATCAGCCCCAGCATTTT.

This chain connects TRBV7-3 to TRBJ2-2; D is ambiguous. The CDR3 runs to 12 residues. Germline lookup yields CDR1 SGHTA and CDR2 FQGTGA. The V and J ends lost 5 bases and 3 bases respectively, with 4 bases between them. Written as DNA, the CDR3 is TGTGCCAGCAGCCAATACACCGGGGAGCTGTTTTTT. Translated: CASSQYTGELFF.

Points on this clone: One base away lies a much larger clone, so this may be a sequencing read error. At the DNA level, this CDR3 is encoded by other sequences in the same sample as well. The V call is TRBV30, the J call TRBJ1-5, with a possible D match to TRBD1 (6 bases). The CDR3 length is 14 residues. Per germline, CDR1 GTSNPN and CDR2 SVGIG (reference sequence). The CDR3 nucleotides read TGTGCCTGGAGTCCCGAGGGGGGCAATCAGCCTCAGCATTTT. This translates into CAWSPEGGNQPQHF.

This clone showed up just once. The chain is built from TRBV18 and TRBJ1-1, with D possibly TRBD1 on 6 matching bases. The CDR3 totals 14 residues. The germline V gene encodes CDR1 KGHSH and CDR2 LQKENI. Trimming cost V 4 bases and J 3 bases, with 12 bases left between them. The CDR3 spells CASSQGVLYTEAFF. In DNA, the CDR3 is TGTGCCAGCTCACAGGGGGTGTTGTACACTGAAGCTTTCTTT.

The rearrangement uses TRBV11-2 and TRBJ2-3; 9 nucleotides agree with TRBD1. There are 13 residues in the CDR3. The germline gives CDR1 SGHAT, CDR2 FQNNGV. V lost 4 bases and J lost 9; bases outside the gene matches: 5. Written as DNA, the CDR3 is TGTGCCAGCAGCTCGAACAGGGGGCAGACGCAGTATTTT. This translates into CASSSNRGQTQYF.